A selection of T cell receptor beta chains follows, all from one sample in a study of T cell responses to AZD1222 COVID-19 vaccine. TCRdb's table, derived via immunoSEQ multiplex PCR, lists solely in-frame clones and lacks some. The data contain under 95,000 clones, around 87% of them singletons. The sample in question was peripheral blood, obtained on day 0 of AZD1222 vaccination. All receptors derive from an adult in good health. The CDR3 runs from the conserved cysteine through the conserved F or W. A D gene is named only where the DNA matches it firmly. Size tells how often a clone was seen (once, few, many) or the class of an expanded clone, and some rows leave it out.

abundance: .
v_gene: TRBV9
d_gene: .
j_gene: TRBJ2-1
CDR3aa: CASSAGWVDYNEQFF
CDR3nt: TGTGCCAGCAGCGCAGGGTGGGTGGACTACAATGAGCAGTTCTTC

abundance: once
v_gene: TRBV3-1/TRBV3-2
d_gene: .
j_gene: TRBJ2-2
CDR3aa: CASSSPVETGELFF
CDR3nt: TGTGCCAGCAGCTCCCCGGTGGAGACCGGGGAGCTGTTTTTT

abundance: .
v_gene: TRBV4-2
d_gene: TRBD2
j_gene: TRBJ2-3
CDR3aa: CASSQGGTSGTDTQYF
CDR3nt: TGTGCCAGCAGCCAAGGCGGGACTAGCGGAACAGATACGCAGTATTTT

abundance: .
v_gene: TRBV2
d_gene: TRBD1
j_gene: TRBJ2-1
CDR3aa: CASLPGQGSYNEQFF
CDR3nt: TGTGCCAGCCTTCCGGGACAGGGGTCCTACAATGAGCAGTTCTTC

abundance: .
v_gene: TRBV3-1/TRBV3-2
d_gene: .
j_gene: TRBJ1-5
CDR3aa: CASSQDLGQPQHF
CDR3nt: TGTGCCAGCAGCCAAGATCTTGGTCAGCCCCAGCATTTT

abundance: .
v_gene: TRBV7-2
d_gene: .
j_gene: TRBJ2-7
CDR3aa: CASSLGGIDEQYF
CDR3nt: TGTGCCAGCAGCTTAGGAGGTATCGACGAGCAGTACTTC

abundance: few
v_gene: TRBV19
d_gene: TRBD1
j_gene: TRBJ1-2
CDR3aa: CASSMTGMNYGYTF
CDR3nt: TGTGCCAGTAGTATGACAGGGATGAACTATGGCTACACCTTC

abundance: .
v_gene: TRBV24-1
d_gene: TRBD1
j_gene: TRBJ1-1
CDR3aa: CATAGGAGTEAFF
CDR3nt: TGTGCCACCGCAGGGGGCGCAGGCACTGAAGCTTTCTTT

abundance: once
v_gene: TRBV5-1
d_gene: TRBD1
j_gene: TRBJ1-3
CDR3aa: CASSNRDRGFSGNTIYF
CDR3nt: TGCGCCAGCAGCAACCGGGACAGGGGTTTCTCTGGAAACACCATATATTTT

abundance: .
v_gene: TRBV18
d_gene: .
j_gene: TRBJ1-2
CDR3aa: CASSLPGRSRYGYTF
CDR3nt: TGTGCCAGCTCACTTCCGGGACGGAGTCGCTATGGCTACACCTTC

abundance: .
v_gene: TRBV29-1
d_gene: .
j_gene: TRBJ1-3
CDR3aa: CSVEGTEFGNTIYF
CDR3nt: TGCAGCGTTGAAGGGACAGAGTTCGGAAACACCATATATTTT

abundance: .
v_gene: TRBV19
d_gene: TRBD1
j_gene: TRBJ1-4
CDR3aa: CASSRTGDLNEKLFF
CDR3nt: TGTGCCAGTAGCCGTACAGGGGACCTTAATGAAAAACTGTTTTTT

abundance: many
v_gene: TRBV7-3
d_gene: .
j_gene: TRBJ2-2
CDR3aa: CASSPRGGAGTGELFF
CDR3nt: TGTGCCAGCAGCCCACGTGGGGGCGCAGGCACCGGGGAGCTGTTTTTT

abundance: once
v_gene: TRBV27
d_gene: TRBD2
j_gene: TRBJ2-2
CDR3aa: CASGLPSGGGVTGELFF
CDR3nt: TGTGCCAGCGGACTCCCAAGCGGGGGGGGAGTCACCGGGGAGCTGTTTTTT

abundance: .
v_gene: TRBV14
d_gene: .
j_gene: TRBJ2-7
CDR3aa: CASSHQFGRHEQYF
CDR3nt: TGTGCCAGCAGCCATCAATTTGGGCGCCACGAGCAGTACTTC

abundance: .
v_gene: TRBV4-2
d_gene: TRBD2
j_gene: TRBJ2-3
CDR3aa: CASSQREGGRSDTQYF
CDR3nt: TGTGCCAGCAGCCAGCGGGAGGGGGGAAGGTCAGATACGCAGTATTTT

abundance: .
v_gene: TRBV4-3
d_gene: TRBD1
j_gene: TRBJ1-5
CDR3aa: CASSQGTGSYGYQPQHF
CDR3nt: TGCGCCAGCAGCCAAGGGACAGGGTCCTATGGGTATCAGCCCCAGCATTTT

abundance: .
v_gene: TRBV11-1
d_gene: TRBD1
j_gene: TRBJ1-1
CDR3aa: CASSFQGDTEAFF
CDR3nt: TGTGCCAGCAGCTTCCAGGGGGACACTGAAGCTTTCTTT

abundance: .
v_gene: TRBV3-1/TRBV3-2
d_gene: .
j_gene: TRBJ2-2
CDR3aa: CASSQAANTGELFF
CDR3nt: TGTGCCAGCAGCCAAGCCGCGAACACCGGGGAGCTGTTTTTT

abundance: .
v_gene: TRBV2
d_gene: TRBD1
j_gene: TRBJ2-1
CDR3aa: CAIRLQGAGYNEQFF
CDR3nt: TGTGCCATCCGATTACAGGGGGCCGGCTACAATGAGCAGTTCTTC

abundance: .
v_gene: TRBV5-1
d_gene: .
j_gene: TRBJ2-3
CDR3aa: CASSLGWGSTDTQYF
CDR3nt: TGCGCCAGCAGCTTGGGATGGGGTTCCACAGATACGCAGTATTTT

abundance: once
v_gene: TRBV19
d_gene: TRBD1
j_gene: TRBJ1-4
CDR3aa: CASRIPGQDNEKLFF
CDR3nt: TGTGCCAGTAGGATTCCGGGACAGGATAATGAAAAACTGTTTTTT

abundance: .
v_gene: TRBV7-2
d_gene: .
j_gene: TRBJ1-2
CDR3aa: CASSSSGVGYGYTF
CDR3nt: TGTGCCAGCAGCAGCTCAGGGGTGGGCTATGGCTACACCTTC

abundance: .
v_gene: TRBV9
d_gene: .
j_gene: TRBJ2-3
CDR3aa: CASSEQVGTDTQYF
CDR3nt: TGTGCCAGCAGCGAGCAGGTGGGGACAGATACGCAGTATTTT

abundance: .
v_gene: TRBV7-3
d_gene: TRBD2
j_gene: TRBJ2-1
CDR3aa: CASSLASGVSSYNEQFF
CDR3nt: TGTGCCAGCAGCTTAGCTAGCGGGGTGAGCTCCTACAATGAGCAGTTCTTC

abundance: .
v_gene: TRBV7-3
d_gene: .
j_gene: TRBJ1-1
CDR3aa: CASSLSGRNTEAFF
CDR3nt: TGTGCCAGCAGCTTAAGCGGTAGGAACACTGAAGCTTTCTTT

abundance: .
v_gene: TRBV29-1
d_gene: .
j_gene: TRBJ1-2
CDR3aa: CSVLQQGGYGYTF
CDR3nt: TGCAGCGTTTTGCAGCAGGGTGGCTATGGCTACACCTTC

abundance: .
v_gene: TRBV19
d_gene: TRBD1
j_gene: TRBJ1-4
CDR3aa: CASSISGQGFLATNEKLFF
CDR3nt: TGTGCCAGTAGTATCTCCGGACAGGGTTTCCTAGCAACTAATGAAAAACTGTTTTTT

abundance: .
v_gene: TRBV5-4
d_gene: .
j_gene: TRBJ2-7
CDR3aa: CASSLVGSRSYEQYF
CDR3nt: TGTGCCAGCAGCTTGGTCGGCAGCCGCTCCTACGAGCAGTACTTC

abundance: once
v_gene: TRBV18
d_gene: .
j_gene: TRBJ1-1
CDR3aa: CASSRGTGTNTEAFF
CDR3nt: TGTGCCAGCTCACGAGGTACGGGGACAAACACTGAAGCTTTCTTT

abundance: .
v_gene: TRBV29-1
d_gene: .
j_gene: TRBJ1-1
CDR3aa: CSVEKTNTEAFF
CDR3nt: TGCAGCGTTGAAAAGACGAACACTGAAGCTTTCTTT

abundance: .
v_gene: TRBV18
d_gene: .
j_gene: TRBJ1-6
CDR3aa: CASSPSTGYNSPLHF
CDR3nt: TGTGCCAGCTCACCAAGTACAGGATATAATTCACCCCTCCACTTT

abundance: .
v_gene: TRBV5-1
d_gene: .
j_gene: TRBJ2-7
CDR3aa: CASSSEVFNSYEQYF
CDR3nt: TGCGCCAGCAGCTCCGAAGTATTCAACTCCTACGAGCAGTACTTC

abundance: .
v_gene: TRBV2
d_gene: .
j_gene: TRBJ1-1
CDR3aa: CASRAGGGAFF
CDR3nt: TGTGCCAGCAGGGCAGGCGGGGGAGCTTTCTTT

abundance: .
v_gene: TRBV6-5
d_gene: TRBD1
j_gene: TRBJ2-7
CDR3aa: CASSYSGQGIYEQYF
CDR3nt: TGTGCCAGCAGTTACTCAGGACAGGGAATCTACGAGCAGTACTTC

abundance: .
v_gene: TRBV9
d_gene: .
j_gene: TRBJ1-2
CDR3aa: CASSVEIQQAHGYTF
CDR3nt: TGTGCCAGCAGCGTAGAGATCCAACAGGCCCATGGCTACACCTTC

abundance: few
v_gene: TRBV3-1/TRBV3-2
d_gene: .
j_gene: TRBJ1-4
CDR3aa: CASSQYRTARSEKLFF
CDR3nt: TGTGCCAGCAGCCAATACCGGACAGCCCGAAGTGAAAAACTGTTTTTT

abundance: .
v_gene: TRBV7-6
d_gene: .
j_gene: TRBJ2-4
CDR3aa: CASSVTTKNIQYF
CDR3nt: TGTGCCAGCAGCGTAACTACCAAAAACATTCAGTACTTC

abundance: .
v_gene: TRBV6-4
d_gene: .
j_gene: TRBJ2-7
CDR3aa: CASPSKARRNEQYF
CDR3nt: TGTGCCAGCCCGTCGAAGGCCAGGCGAAACGAGCAGTACTTC

abundance: .
v_gene: TRBV19
d_gene: .
j_gene: TRBJ1-4
CDR3aa: CPGSANEKLFF
CDR3nt: TGTCCCGGGTCAGCAAATGAAAAACTGTTTTTT

abundance: .
v_gene: TRBV14
d_gene: .
j_gene: TRBJ1-5
CDR3aa: CASSQGIDQPQHF
CDR3nt: TGTGCCAGCAGCCAAGGAATAGATCAGCCCCAGCATTTT

abundance: .
v_gene: TRBV18
d_gene: .
j_gene: TRBJ2-5
CDR3aa: CASSPPGGEETQYF
CDR3nt: TGTGCCAGCTCACCACCGGGGGGAGAAGAGACCCAGTACTTC

abundance: .
v_gene: TRBV6-5
d_gene: .
j_gene: TRBJ1-3
CDR3aa: CASKKTPNGNTIYF
CDR3nt: TGTGCCAGCAAAAAAACCCCCAATGGAAACACCATATATTTT

abundance: .
v_gene: TRBV7-2
d_gene: .
j_gene: TRBJ1-6
CDR3aa: CASSPRTGTSPLHF
CDR3nt: TGTGCCAGCAGCCCCCGAACAGGGACCTCACCCCTCCACTTT

abundance: .
v_gene: TRBV6-5
d_gene: .
j_gene: TRBJ2-2
CDR3aa: CASSFRATNTGELFF
CDR3nt: TGTGCCAGCAGTTTCCGAGCAACGAACACCGGGGAGCTGTTTTTT

abundance: .
v_gene: TRBV4-3
d_gene: .
j_gene: TRBJ2-1
CDR3aa: CASSQGNEQFF
CDR3nt: TGCGCCAGCAGCCAAGGCAATGAGCAGTTCTTC

abundance: .
v_gene: TRBV29-1
d_gene: .
j_gene: TRBJ2-3
CDR3aa: CSVEDPGAPPDTQYF
CDR3nt: TGCAGCGTTGAAGATCCGGGGGCCCCCCCAGATACGCAGTATTTT

abundance: .
v_gene: TRBV18
d_gene: .
j_gene: TRBJ1-5
CDR3aa: CASSPGAGGNQPQHF
CDR3nt: TGTGCCAGCTCACCAGGGGCGGGGGGCAATCAGCCCCAGCATTTT

abundance: .
v_gene: TRBV10-3
d_gene: .
j_gene: TRBJ1-1
CDR3aa: CAISEFRGATEAFF
CDR3nt: TGTGCCATCAGTGAGTTTAGGGGGGCCACTGAAGCTTTCTTT

abundance: .
v_gene: TRBV3-1/TRBV3-2
d_gene: .
j_gene: TRBJ1-5
CDR3aa: CASSADRGNQPQHF
CDR3nt: TGTGCCAGCAGTGCGGACAGAGGCAATCAGCCCCAGCATTTT

abundance: .
v_gene: TRBV6-5
d_gene: .
j_gene: TRBJ2-7
CDR3aa: CASTPHTTYEQYF
CDR3nt: TGTGCCAGCACCCCCCACACGACTTACGAGCAGTACTTC

abundance: .
v_gene: TRBV5-8
d_gene: .
j_gene: TRBJ2-2
CDR3aa: CASSLGRGPGELFF
CDR3nt: TGTGCCAGCAGCTTGGGTCGGGGACCCGGGGAGCTGTTTTTT

abundance: .
v_gene: TRBV7-2
d_gene: .
j_gene: TRBJ1-5
CDR3aa: CASSLAQGSQPQHF
CDR3nt: TGTGCCAGCAGCTTAGCGCAGGGCAGTCAGCCCCAGCATTTT

abundance: .
v_gene: TRBV5-1
d_gene: TRBD1
j_gene: TRBJ1-5
CDR3aa: CASSSGQGEQPQHF
CDR3nt: TGCGCCAGCAGCTCGGGACAGGGGGAGCAGCCCCAGCATTTT

abundance: .
v_gene: TRBV29-1
d_gene: .
j_gene: TRBJ1-2
CDR3aa: CSSSGLNNGYTF
CDR3nt: TGCAGCTCTTCAGGCCTAAACAATGGCTACACCTTC

abundance: .
v_gene: TRBV30
d_gene: .
j_gene: TRBJ1-3
CDR3aa: CAWGTGTYSGNTIYF
CDR3nt: TGTGCCTGGGGTACAGGGACCTACTCTGGAAACACCATATATTTT

abundance: .
v_gene: TRBV5-1
d_gene: .
j_gene: TRBJ2-7
CDR3aa: CASSLGDGYEQYF
CDR3nt: TGCGCCAGCAGCTTGGGGGATGGCTACGAGCAGTACTTC

abundance: .
v_gene: TRBV7-2
d_gene: TRBD2
j_gene: TRBJ2-3
CDR3aa: CASSPPGLAGEDTQYF
CDR3nt: TGTGCCAGCAGCCCACCGGGACTAGCGGGGGAAGATACGCAGTATTTT

abundance: .
v_gene: TRBV5-1
d_gene: .
j_gene: TRBJ2-5
CDR3aa: CASSSGPSQETQYF
CDR3nt: TGCGCCAGCAGTTCGGGGCCCAGCCAAGAGACCCAGTACTTC

abundance: .
v_gene: TRBV3-1/TRBV3-2
d_gene: .
j_gene: TRBJ1-5
CDR3aa: CASSQDDSRANQPQHF
CDR3nt: TGTGCCAGCAGCCAAGATGATAGCAGGGCCAATCAGCCCCAGCATTTT